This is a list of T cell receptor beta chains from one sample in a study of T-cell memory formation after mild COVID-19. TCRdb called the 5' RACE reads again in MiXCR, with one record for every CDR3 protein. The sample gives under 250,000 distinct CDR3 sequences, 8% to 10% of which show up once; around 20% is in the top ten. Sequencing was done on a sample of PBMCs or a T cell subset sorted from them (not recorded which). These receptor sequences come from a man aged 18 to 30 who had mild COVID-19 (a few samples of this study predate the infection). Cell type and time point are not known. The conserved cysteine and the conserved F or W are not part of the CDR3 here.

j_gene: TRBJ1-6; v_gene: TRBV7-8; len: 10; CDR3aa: ASSGPRAPLH
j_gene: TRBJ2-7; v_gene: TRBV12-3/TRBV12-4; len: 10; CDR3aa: ASTAVPGEQY
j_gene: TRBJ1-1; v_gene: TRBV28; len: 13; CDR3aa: ASSLSGTGNTEAF
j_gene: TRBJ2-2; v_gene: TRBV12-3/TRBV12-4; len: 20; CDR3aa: ASSPARIQRGAYPPNTGELF
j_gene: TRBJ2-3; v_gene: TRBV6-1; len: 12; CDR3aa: ASGSVGAADTQY
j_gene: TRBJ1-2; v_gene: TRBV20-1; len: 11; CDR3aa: SASWQDPYGYT
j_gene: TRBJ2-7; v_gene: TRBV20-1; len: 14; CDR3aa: SARELGDRGIYEQY
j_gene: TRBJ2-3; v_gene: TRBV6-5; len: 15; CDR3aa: ASSYSVTARSTDTQY
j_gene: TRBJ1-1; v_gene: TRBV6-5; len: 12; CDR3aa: ASSYPGANTEAF
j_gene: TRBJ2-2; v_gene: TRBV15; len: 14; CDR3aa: ATSRDLAGGVGELF
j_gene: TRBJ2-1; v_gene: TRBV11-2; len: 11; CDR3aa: ASSPPSRNEQF
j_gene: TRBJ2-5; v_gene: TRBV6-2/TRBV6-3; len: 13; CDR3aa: ASSGTGRGWVTQY
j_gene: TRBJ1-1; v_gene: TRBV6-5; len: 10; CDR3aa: ASSSSRTQAF
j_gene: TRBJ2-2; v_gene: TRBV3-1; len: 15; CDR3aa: ASSQVLVGPNTGELF
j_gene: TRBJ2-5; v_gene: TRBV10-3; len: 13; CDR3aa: AISDGTRGSETQY
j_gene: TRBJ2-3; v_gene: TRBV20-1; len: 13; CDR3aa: SARSPGQGTDTQY
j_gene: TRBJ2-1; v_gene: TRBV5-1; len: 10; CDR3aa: ASRDGLNEQF
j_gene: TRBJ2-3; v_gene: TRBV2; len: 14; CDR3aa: ASSLLSGARTDTQY
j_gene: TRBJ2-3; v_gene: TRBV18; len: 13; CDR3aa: ASSPPGLAGDTQY
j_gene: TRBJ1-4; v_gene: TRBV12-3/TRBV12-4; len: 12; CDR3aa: ASSFGGREEKLF
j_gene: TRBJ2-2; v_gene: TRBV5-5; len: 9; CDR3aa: ASSSYGELF
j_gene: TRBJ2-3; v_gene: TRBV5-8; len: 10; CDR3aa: ASSFETYTQY
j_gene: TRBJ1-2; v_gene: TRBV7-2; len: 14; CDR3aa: ASSLEGMRFNYGYT
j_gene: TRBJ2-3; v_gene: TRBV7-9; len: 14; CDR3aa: ASSPPRTESTDTQY
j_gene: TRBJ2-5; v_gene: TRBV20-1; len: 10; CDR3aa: SAKGPGETQY
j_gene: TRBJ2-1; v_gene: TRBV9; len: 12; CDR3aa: ASSPRTDYNEQF
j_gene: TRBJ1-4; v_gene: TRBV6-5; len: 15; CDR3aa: ASSYSLDRASNEKLF
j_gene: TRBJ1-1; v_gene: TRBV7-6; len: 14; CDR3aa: ASSLAGQGVLTEAF
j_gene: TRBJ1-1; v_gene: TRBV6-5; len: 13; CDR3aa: ASRPGQGTRTEAF
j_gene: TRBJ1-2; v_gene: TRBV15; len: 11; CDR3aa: ATSMISDYGYT
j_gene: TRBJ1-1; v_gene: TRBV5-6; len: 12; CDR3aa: ASSPSDRATEAF
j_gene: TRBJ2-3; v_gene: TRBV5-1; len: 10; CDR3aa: ASSLERGTQY
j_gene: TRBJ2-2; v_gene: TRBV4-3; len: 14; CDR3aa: ASSPRQGLNTGELF
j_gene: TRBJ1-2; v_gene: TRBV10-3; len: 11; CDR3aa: ATLPQGNYGYT
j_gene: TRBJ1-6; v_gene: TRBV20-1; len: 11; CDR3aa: SALDRNNSPLH
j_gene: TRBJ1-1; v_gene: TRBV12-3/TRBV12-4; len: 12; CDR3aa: ASSLRGPWTEAF
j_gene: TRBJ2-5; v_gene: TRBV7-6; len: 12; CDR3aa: ASSARLMQETQY
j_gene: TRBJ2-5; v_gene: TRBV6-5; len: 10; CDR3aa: ASRSGGETQY
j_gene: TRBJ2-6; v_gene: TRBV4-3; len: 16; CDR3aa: ASSQDRAFGSGANVLT
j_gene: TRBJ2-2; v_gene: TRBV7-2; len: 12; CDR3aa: ASSQSRDTGELF
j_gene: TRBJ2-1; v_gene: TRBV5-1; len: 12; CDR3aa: ASSSQGGSNEQF
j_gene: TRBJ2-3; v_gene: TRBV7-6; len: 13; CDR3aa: ASSGITGFADTQY
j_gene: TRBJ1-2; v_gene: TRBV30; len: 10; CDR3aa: AWGQEVYGYT